This T cell receptor beta chain was recorded in a study of cytomegalovirus exposure and HLA in healthy donors. Study-wide points: Later analysis identified a missense DCLRE1C variant that was linked to TCR beta V- and J-gene trimming.

Losses at the gene ends were 5 bases for V and 2 bases for J; bases not matched to a gene: 8. This CDR3 has 15 residues. CDR1 is LNHDA, CDR2 SQIVND, per germline (reference sequence). The table lists this clone with a few counts. Its specificity is unknown. Vbeta (60) and Jbeta (13) primers were used in the PCR. The protocol was immunoSEQ multiplex PCR, while the TCRdb copy is restricted to in-frame clones and leaves out a portion. The sample has around 190,000 clones, roughly 10% seen once; the top ten hold over 1%. The origin of this receptor is a woman in her thirties in good health and CMV-seropositive. The sample comprised PBMCs. The chain links TRBV19 to TRBJ2-7, with 8 bases lining up with TRBD1. The CDR3 nucleotides read TGTGCCAGTAGTCCCCCGGGACAGGCCGCCTACGAGCAGTACTTC. As protein: CASSPPGQAAYEQYF.